This T cell receptor beta chain was recovered during a study of blood T cells in healthy people across ages. The authors ran a second PCR of about 6 to 11 cycles using a sample-barcoded 5' primer and a J-beta primer mix. A single record per CDR3 protein comes from TCRdb applying MiXCR to the 5' RACE reads. The sample carries about 1.5 million distinct CDR3 sequences, about 43% recorded once. Germline trimming cut 6 bases from V and 4 bases from J; bases unmatched to any gene: 14. CDR1 and CDR2 (germline): SNHLY, FYNNEI. The CDR3 contains 16 residues. Sequenced material: blood. The clonotype comes from a young woman in good health. This chain connects TRBV2 to TRBJ1-2; 7 nucleotides match TRBD1. Here the CDR3 DNA reads TGTGCCAGCAGCCCTTCTGAGACAGGGCGCTCCTATGGCTACACCTTC. Translating it yields CASSPSETGRSYGYTF.